This TCR beta chain is from a study of T cell responses to AZD1222 COVID-19 vaccine. Generated by immunoSEQ multiplex PCR, the TCRdb table keeps only in-frame clones and is missing some. The sample consists of 120,000 or so clones, roughly 82% of them appearing once. Findings and caveats of the study: Elevations in Spike-specific TCR breadth and depth followed administration of two AZD1222 doses.

The CDR3 is 16 amino acids. Germline V CDR1 and CDR2: SNHLY, FYNNEI. Trimming took 10 bases from V and 5 from J; bases not matched to a gene: 15. In the case of this clone: Its target is unknown.

This TCR was recovered from an adult who received the AZD1222 COVID-19 vaccine. Sequencing was performed on peripheral blood, taken 28 days after the second AZD1222 dose. The V gene is TRBV2, the J gene TRBJ2-2; 8 bases are shared with TRBD1. DNA for the CDR3: TGTGCCACCGCCCCTACAGGGGGAGGATGGACCGGGGAGCTGTTTTTT. This sequence encodes CATAPTGGGWTGELFF.